This TCR beta chain was sequenced in a study of metastatic and nonmetastatic thyroid tumors. MiXCR reprocessed the PCR reads for TCRdb. This table holds tens of thousands of clones, about 13% found once. This clone came up many times. The CDR3 runs 17 residues. The junction had 6 bases not matched to a gene; V was cut back by 2 bases and J by 3 bases. Germline lookup yields CDR1 MDHEN and CDR2 SYDVKM. No treatment had been given to any patient before thyroid surgery. The source is a female donor with papillary thyroid cancer or a benign thyroid nodule (not recorded which). Some clones in this sample may be carry-over from other donors' samples. Sample: blood. V gene TRBV28 combines with J gene TRBJ2-3; 12 nucleotides agree with TRBD2. CDR3 sequence: CASSLEWLAGGTDTQYF. The CDR3 DNA reads TGTGCCAGCAGTTTAGAATGGCTAGCGGGAGGGACAGATACGCAGTATTTT. The full variable domain, its missing parts supplied by reference TRBV28 and TRBJ2-3, is DVKVTQSSRYLVKRTGEKVFLECVQDMDHENMFWYRQDPGLGLRLIYFSYDVKMKEKGDIPEGYSVSREKKERFSLILESASTNQTSMYLCASSLEWLAGGTDTQYFGPGTRLTVL.